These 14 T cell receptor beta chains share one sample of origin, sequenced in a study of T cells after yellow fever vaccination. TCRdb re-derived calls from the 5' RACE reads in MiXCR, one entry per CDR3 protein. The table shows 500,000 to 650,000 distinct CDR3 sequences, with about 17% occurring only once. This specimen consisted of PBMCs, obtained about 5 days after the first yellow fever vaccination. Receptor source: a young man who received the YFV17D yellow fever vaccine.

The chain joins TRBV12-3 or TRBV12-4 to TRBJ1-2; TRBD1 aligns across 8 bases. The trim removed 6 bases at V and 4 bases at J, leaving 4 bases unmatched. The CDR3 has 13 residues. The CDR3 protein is CASRLTGGYGYTF. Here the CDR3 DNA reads TGTGCCAGCAGACTAACAGGGGGCTATGGCTACACCTTC.

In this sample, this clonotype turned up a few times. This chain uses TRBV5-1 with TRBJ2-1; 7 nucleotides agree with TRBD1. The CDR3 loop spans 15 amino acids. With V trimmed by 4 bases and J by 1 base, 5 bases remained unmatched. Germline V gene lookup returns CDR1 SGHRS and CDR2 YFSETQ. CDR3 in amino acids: CASSPLTGSYNEQFF. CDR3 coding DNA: TGCGCCAGCAGCCCTTTGACAGGGTCCTACAATGAGCAGTTCTTC.

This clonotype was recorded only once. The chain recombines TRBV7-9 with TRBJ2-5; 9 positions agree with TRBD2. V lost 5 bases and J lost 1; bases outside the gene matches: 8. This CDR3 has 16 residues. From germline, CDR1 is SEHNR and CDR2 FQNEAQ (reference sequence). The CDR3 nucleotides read TGTGCCAGCAGCCCCCTGGTAGCGGGGGTCCAAGAGACCCAGTACTTC. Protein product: CASSPLVAGVQETQYF.

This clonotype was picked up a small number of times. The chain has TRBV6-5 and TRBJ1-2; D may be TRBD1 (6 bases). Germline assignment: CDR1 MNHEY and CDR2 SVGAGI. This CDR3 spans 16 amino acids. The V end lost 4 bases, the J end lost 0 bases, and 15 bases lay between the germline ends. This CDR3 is CASSSVGQRANYGYTF. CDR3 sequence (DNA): TGTGCCAGCAGTTCGGTCGGACAGAGAGCTAACTATGGCTACACCTTC.

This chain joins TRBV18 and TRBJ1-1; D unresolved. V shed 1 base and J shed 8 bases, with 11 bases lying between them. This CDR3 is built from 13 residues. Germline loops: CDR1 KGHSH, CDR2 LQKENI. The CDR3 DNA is TGTGCCAGCTCACCACAACGCTTGTCCGAAGCTTTCTTT. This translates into CASSPQRLSEAFF.

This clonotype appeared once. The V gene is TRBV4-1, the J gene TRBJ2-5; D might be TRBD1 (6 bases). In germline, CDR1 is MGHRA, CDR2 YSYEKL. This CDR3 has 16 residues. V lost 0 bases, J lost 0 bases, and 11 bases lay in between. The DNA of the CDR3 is TGCGCCAGCAGCCAAGACGGGACAACGTACCAAGAGACCCAGTACTTC. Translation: CASSQDGTTYQETQYF.

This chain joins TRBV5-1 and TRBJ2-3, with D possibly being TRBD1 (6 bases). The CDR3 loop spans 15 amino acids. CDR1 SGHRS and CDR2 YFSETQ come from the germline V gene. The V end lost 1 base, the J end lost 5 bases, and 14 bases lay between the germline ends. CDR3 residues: CASSLTGSSQDTQYF. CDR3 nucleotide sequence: TGCGCCAGCAGCTTGACAGGGAGTTCTCAAGATACGCAGTATTTT.

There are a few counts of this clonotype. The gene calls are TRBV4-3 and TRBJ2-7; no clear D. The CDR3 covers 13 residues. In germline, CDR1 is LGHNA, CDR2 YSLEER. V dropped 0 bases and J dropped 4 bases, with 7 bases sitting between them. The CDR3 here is CASSQEFGYEQYV. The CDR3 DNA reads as TGCGCCAGCAGCCAAGAATTTGGGTACGAGCAGTACGTC.

CDR3 in amino acids: CASSPPETGGRYEQYF. The DNA of the CDR3 is TGTGCCAGCAGTCCGCCAGAGACAGGGGGGAGGTACGAGCAGTACTTC. This chain links TRBV12-3 or TRBV12-4 with TRBJ2-7; 9 bases are a match to TRBD1. This CDR3 has 16 residues. Trimming cost V 5 bases and J 4 bases; bases outside gene matches: 12.

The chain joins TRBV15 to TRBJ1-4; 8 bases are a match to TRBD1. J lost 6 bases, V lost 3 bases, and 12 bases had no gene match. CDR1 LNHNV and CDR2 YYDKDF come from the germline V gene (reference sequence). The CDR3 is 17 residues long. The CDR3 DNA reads TGTGCCACCAGCAGGGGCTTTGAGACAGGGGCAGATGAAAAACTGTTTTTT. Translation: CATSRGFETGADEKLFF. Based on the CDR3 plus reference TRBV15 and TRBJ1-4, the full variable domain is DAMVIQNPRYQVTQFGKPVTLSCSQTLNHNVMYWYQQKSSQAPKLLFHYYDKDFNNEADTPDNFQSRRPNTSFCFLDIRSPGLGDTAMYLCATSRGFETGADEKLFFGSGTQLSVL.

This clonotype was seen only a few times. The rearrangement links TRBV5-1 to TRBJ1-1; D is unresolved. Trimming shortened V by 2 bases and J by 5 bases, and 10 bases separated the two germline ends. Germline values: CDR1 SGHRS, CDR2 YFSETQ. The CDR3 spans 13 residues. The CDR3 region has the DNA TGCGCCAGCAGCTTAACGGATGCGACTGAAGCTTTCTTT. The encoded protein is CASSLTDATEAFF.

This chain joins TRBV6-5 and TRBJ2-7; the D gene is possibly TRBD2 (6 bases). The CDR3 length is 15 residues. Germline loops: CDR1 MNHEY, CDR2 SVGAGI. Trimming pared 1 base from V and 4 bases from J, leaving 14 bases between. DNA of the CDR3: TGTGCCAGCAGTTACTACGCGGGGCAGAGGTACGAGCAGTACTTC. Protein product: CASSYYAGQRYEQYF.

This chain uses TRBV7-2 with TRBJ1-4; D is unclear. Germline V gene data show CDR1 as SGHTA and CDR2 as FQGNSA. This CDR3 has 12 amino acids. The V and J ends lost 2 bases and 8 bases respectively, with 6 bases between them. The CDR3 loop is CASSLSDEKLFF. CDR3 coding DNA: TGTGCCAGCAGCTTATCCGACGAAAAACTGTTTTTT.

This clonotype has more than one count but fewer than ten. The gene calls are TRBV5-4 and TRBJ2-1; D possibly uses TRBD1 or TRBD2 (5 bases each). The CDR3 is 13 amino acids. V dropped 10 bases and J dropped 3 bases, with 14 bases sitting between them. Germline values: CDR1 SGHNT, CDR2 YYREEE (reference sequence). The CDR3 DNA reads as TGTGCCTTGACGGGACCACTCTACAATGAGCAGTTCTTC. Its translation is CALTGPLYNEQFF.